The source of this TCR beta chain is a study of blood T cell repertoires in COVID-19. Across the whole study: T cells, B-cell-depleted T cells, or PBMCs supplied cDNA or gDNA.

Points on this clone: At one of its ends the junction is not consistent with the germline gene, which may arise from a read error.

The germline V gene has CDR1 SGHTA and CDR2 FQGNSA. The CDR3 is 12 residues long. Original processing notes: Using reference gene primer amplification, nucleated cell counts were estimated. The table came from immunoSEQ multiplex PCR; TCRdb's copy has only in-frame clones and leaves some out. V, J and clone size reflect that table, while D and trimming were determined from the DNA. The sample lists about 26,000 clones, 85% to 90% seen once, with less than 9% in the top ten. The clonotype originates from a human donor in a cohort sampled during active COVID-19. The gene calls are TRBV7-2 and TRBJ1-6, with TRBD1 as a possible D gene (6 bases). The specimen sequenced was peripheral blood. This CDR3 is CASNLEGAPLHF. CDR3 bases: TGTGCCAGCAACTTAGAGGGGGCACCCCTCCACTTT. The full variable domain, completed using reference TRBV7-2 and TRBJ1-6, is GAGVSQSPSNKVTEKGKDVELRCDPISGHTALYWYRQSLGQGLEFLIYFQGNSAPDKSGLPSDRFSAERTGGSVSTLTIQRTQQEDSAVYLCASNLEGAPLHFGNGTRLTVT.